A single sample gave rise to the 15 T cell receptor beta chains below, sequenced in a study of human T cells and chemical hapten exposure. Using its own MiXCR run on the RACE reads, TCRdb lists one record per CDR3 protein. The repertoire holds approximately 97,000 distinct CDR3 sequences, with 25% to 35% as singletons. Time point denoted: patch test 3, about 24 weeks after DPC sensitization. Sample treatment: therapeutic diphenylcyclopropenone sensitization with weekly scalp DPC. The source was whole blood, collected in connection with sensitization to the hapten diphenylcyclopropenone (DPC). The source is a man aged 35 to 55 with alopecia areata. Some clones in this sample may be carry-over from other donors' samples.

This clonotype was picked up a small number of times. This rearrangement joins TRBV6-5 to TRBJ1-1; D ambiguous. This CDR3 spans 13 amino acids. Looked up from germline, CDR1 is MNHEY and CDR2 is SVGAGI. Trimming shortened V by 0 bases and J by 8 bases, and 10 bases separated the two germline ends. The CDR3 loop is CASSYSRGREAFF. The CDR3 DNA reads TGTGCCAGCAGTTACTCGCGGGGTAGGGAAGCTTTCTTT.

The genes are TRBV29-1 and TRBJ2-1, with 9 bases that match TRBD1. J was trimmed by 8 bases and V by 6 bases; bases with no gene match: 11. This CDR3 comprises 14 residues. Germline CDR1 is SQVTM and CDR2 is ANQGSEA. CDR3 sequence (DNA): TGCAGCGTGCTGGGACAGGGAGGTGTCTATGAGCAGTTCTTC. This sequence encodes CSVLGQGGVYEQFF.

This clonotype has a handful of counts. The chain links TRBV20-1 to TRBJ1-1; D is undetermined. The germline gives CDR1 DFQATT, CDR2 SNEGSKA (reference sequence). This CDR3 comprises 10 residues. V lost 2 bases, J lost 6 bases, and 4 bases lay in between. CDR3 protein: CSARSPEAFF. The CDR3 bases are TGCAGTGCTAGAAGCCCTGAAGCTTTCTTT.

V usage is TRBV5-1 and J usage is TRBJ2-7, with TRBD2 matching 7 bases. The germline CDR1 and CDR2 sequences are SGHRS and YFSETQ. V lost 4 bases to trimming and J lost 2 bases; unmatched junction nucleotides: 12. This CDR3 contains 16 residues. The CDR3 bases are TGCGCCAGCAGCGTATTAGCGGGTGGAGTAACCTACGAGCAGTACTTC. This translates into CASSVLAGGVTYEQYF.

The gene calls are TRBV5-1 and TRBJ1-5, with D tentatively TRBD1 (6 bases). CDR3 length: 17 amino acids. Germline V gene lookup returns CDR1 SGHRS and CDR2 YFSETQ. V gave up 4 bases and J gave up 0 bases, with 17 bases separating them. The CDR3 reads CASSPGATGTSNQPQHF. CDR3 nucleotide sequence: TGCGCCAGCAGCCCCGGAGCGACAGGCACTAGCAATCAGCCCCAGCATTTT.

This rearrangement joins TRBV15 to TRBJ2-5, with TRBD2 matching over 9 bases. Germline CDR1 reads LNHNV; CDR2 reads YYDKDF (reference sequence). V gave up 2 bases and J gave up 5 bases; unmatched junction bases: 9. The CDR3 spans 16 residues. The CDR3 DNA follows: TGTGCCACCAGCAGAAATAGCGGGAGTAGGGCGGAGACCCAGTACTTC. Translated: CATSRNSGSRAETQYF.

This clonotype was counted between two and nine times. The chain uses TRBV9 and TRBJ2-4, with 7 positions matching TRBD1. CDR1 SGDLS and CDR2 YYNGEE come from the germline V gene. V lost 4 bases to trimming and J lost 0 bases; unmatched junction nucleotides: 13. The CDR3 totals 18 residues. The CDR3 coding sequence is TGTGCCAGCAGCAAAGGGACAGCCACCTGGGTAGCCAAAAACATTCAGTACTTC. This sequence encodes CASSKGTATWVAKNIQYF.

This clonotype has only a few counts. The V gene is TRBV4-1, the J gene TRBJ2-1; 8 bases are shared with TRBD1. The germline V gene encodes CDR1 MGHRA and CDR2 YSYEKL. V lost 4 bases, J lost 7 bases, and 3 bases stayed unmatched. The CDR3 extends over 13 amino acids. CDR3 bases: TGCGCCAGCAGCCCCACAGGGGGGAATGAGCAGTTCTTC. Translating gives CASSPTGGNEQFF.

The gene calls are TRBV7-9 and TRBJ2-3; perhaps TRBD1 as D (6 bases). The length of the CDR3 is 15 residues. With 3 bases removed from V and 0 bases from J, the gap between germline ends came to 10 bases. Per the germline V gene, CDR1 is SEHNR and CDR2 is FQNEAQ (reference sequence). CDR3 loop: CASSFDRTSTDTQYF. For the CDR3, the DNA is TGTGCCAGCAGCTTCGACAGGACTAGCACAGATACGCAGTATTTT.

The chain combines TRBV12-3 or TRBV12-4 with TRBJ1-4, with 8 bases matching TRBD1. V was clipped by 6 bases and J by 8 bases; unmatched bases: 8. This CDR3 has 14 residues. The CDR3 reads CASSSTPGGEKLFF. The DNA of the CDR3 is TGTGCCAGCAGCTCCACCCCAGGGGGCGAAAAACTGTTTTTT.

The chain joins TRBV7-9 to TRBJ2-7; 11 bases are shared with TRBD1. The ends lost 4 bases at V and 4 bases at J; junction bases unmatched: 3. The V gene's germline CDR1 is SEHNR and CDR2 FQNEAQ (reference sequence). This CDR3 spans 14 amino acids. Here the CDR3 reads CASSSGDRGYEQYF. Here the CDR3 DNA reads TGTGCCAGCAGCTCCGGGGACAGGGGGTACGAGCAGTACTTC.

This clonotype was found a few times. The DNA of the CDR3 is TGTGCCAGCAGCTTTCGACTCCGCGGTTCAGGACAGAGAGACAATGAGCAGTTCTTC. Translated, it gives CASSFRLRGSGQRDNEQFF. The V and J genes are TRBV7-9 and TRBJ2-1, with a weak D call TRBD1 (6 bases). Germline values: CDR1 SEHNR, CDR2 FQNEAQ (reference sequence). V was pared by 3 bases and J by 5 bases, with 26 bases between. This CDR3 has 19 residues.

The rearrangement uses TRBV12-3 or TRBV12-4 and TRBJ1-1; 8 positions match TRBD1. The V and J ends lost 6 bases and 1 base, in that order; junction bases with no gene match: 7. The CDR3 length is 15 residues. The CDR3 region is CASSPRTGPNTEAFF. CDR3 sequence (DNA): TGTGCCAGCAGCCCCAGGACAGGGCCGAACACTGAAGCTTTCTTT.

The rearrangement links TRBV18 to TRBJ2-7; perhaps TRBD2 as D (6 bases). Trimming pared 2 bases from V and 1 base from J, leaving 9 bases between. The CDR3 is 14 amino acids. From germline, CDR1 is KGHSH and CDR2 LQKENI. CDR3 in DNA: TGTGCCAGCTCACCAGGAGGGCCGTCCTACGAGCAGTACTTC. Its protein is CASSPGGPSYEQYF. The complete variable domain, with remaining parts taken from reference TRBV18 and TRBJ2-7, reads NAGVMQNPRHLVRRRGQEARLRCSPMKGHSHVYWYRQLPEEGLKFMVYLQKENIIDESGMPKERFSAEFPKEGPSILRIQQVVRGDSAAYFCASSPGGPSYEQYFGPGTRLTVT.

This clonotype was observed a single time. The chain combines TRBV6-2 or TRBV6-3 with TRBJ2-1; 11 nucleotides match TRBD2. CDR1 and CDR2 from the germline V gene are MNHEY and SVGEGT. The CDR3 runs 17 residues. Losses at the gene ends were 4 bases for V and 6 bases for J; bases not matched to a gene: 11. The CDR3 sequence: CASSSDKLAGVTNEQFF. The CDR3 DNA reads as TGTGCCAGCAGTTCGGACAAACTAGCGGGAGTGACCAATGAGCAGTTCTTC.